This TCR beta chain was retrieved from a study of T cell changes during pregnancy in multiple sclerosis. Data came from immunoSEQ multiplex PCR; TCRdb stores just in-frame clones and leaves some out. The sample contains tens of thousands of clones, around 92% of which appear only once. This CDR3 contains 14 residues. Germline trimming cut 4 bases from V and 12 bases from J; bases unmatched to any gene: 12. Germline assignment: CDR1 MNHEY and CDR2 SVGAGI. The rearrangement links TRBV6-5 to TRBJ2-1; 7 nucleotides agree with TRBD2. This specimen consisted of peripheral blood, obtained after pregnancy. The receptor was isolated from a female donor with multiple sclerosis, enrolled in a pregnancy study. The CDR3 sequence is CASSSGLVGERQFF. The CDR3 DNA reads as TGTGCCAGCAGTTCCGGACTAGTCGGGGAGCGGCAGTTCTTC.